Sequencing of this T cell receptor beta chain was carried out in a study of shared clonotypes between healthy human individuals. There were only Caucasian adults among the donors, and all lived in Nashville, Tennessee. Several immunoSEQ plates received, in even portions, the genomic DNA of each subset. In the authors' workflow: Without quality scores, immunoSEQ junctional reads could not be filtered like full-length reads. Sequencing used immunoSEQ multiplex PCR; TCRdb keeps in-frame clones, though not all of them. V, J and clone size are taken as reported in that table, and D and trimming were inferred from the DNA itself. The sample holds approximately 2.4 million clones, approximately 96% seen once. Study findings and constraints: When naive CD4 clonotypes were compared across a few donors, about 5% were shared.

Worth noting for this clone: Its antigen is still unknown.

The V and J ends lost 1 base and 2 bases, in that order; junction bases with no gene match: 6. CDR1 and CDR2 from the germline V gene are SGHAT and FQNNGV. The CDR3 is 16 amino acids. Sequencing was carried out using naive CD4+ T cells sorted from blood. Subset indicated: CD45RA+ positively selected. This chain joins TRBV11-2 and TRBJ2-3; 7 bases agree with TRBD2. This TCR derives from a man aged 18-30 years in good health. The CDR3 protein is CASSLVAGDNTDTQYF. Here the CDR3 DNA reads TGTGCCAGCAGCTTAGTAGCGGGCGACAACACAGATACGCAGTATTTT.